The 21 T cell receptor beta chains in this list originate from one sample, sequenced in a study of shared clonotypes between healthy human individuals. The table came from immunoSEQ multiplex PCR; TCRdb's copy has only in-frame clones and leaves some out. This sample has millions of clones; 85% to 95% occur once, and the top ten carry 0.3% to 0.4%. The sequencing sample was made of naive CD4+ T cells from PBMCs. Subset of the sample: CD45RA+ positively selected. The receptor set was obtained from a man aged 18 to 29 in good health. Some clones in this sample may be carry-over from other donors' samples.

The V gene is TRBV9, the J gene TRBJ2-5; 8 bases are shared with TRBD2. Germline values: CDR1 SGDLS, CDR2 YYNGEE. V was clipped by 2 bases and J by 5 bases; unmatched bases: 8. The CDR3 is made up of 15 amino acids. The CDR3 loop reads CASSVFSGKGETQYF. As DNA, the CDR3 is TGTGCCAGCAGCGTCTTTAGCGGGAAGGGTGAGACCCAGTACTTC. Based on the CDR3 plus reference TRBV9 and TRBJ2-5, the full variable domain is DSGVTQTPKHLITATGQRVTLRCSPRSGDLSVYWYQQSLDQGLQFLIQYYNGEERAKGNILERFSAQQFPDLHSELNLSSLELGDSALYFCASSVFSGKGETQYFGPGTRLLVL.

With regard to this clone: At one end the junction does not follow the germline gene, possibly because of a read error. The rearrangement uses TRBV19 and TRBJ1-2; D may be TRBD1 (6 bases). The CDR3 has 17 amino acids. The germline V gene has CDR1 LNHDA and CDR2 SQIVND (reference sequence). The DNA for the CDR3 is TGTGCCAGTAGTATCAGGGGCTTCGGGGCCCCTAAGTATGGCTACACCTTC. Its protein is CASSIRGFGAPKYGYTF.

This chain links TRBV6-1 with TRBJ2-2, with 9 bases matching TRBD1. CDR1 is MNHNS and CDR2 is SASEGT in the germline V gene. The CDR3 is 15 residues long. V trimming: 7 bases; J trimming: 4 bases; junction bases outside the gene matches: 7. This chain's CDR3 is CASNMGTGRTGELFF. The CDR3 DNA follows: TGTGCCAGCAACATGGGGACAGGGCGCACCGGGGAGCTGTTTTTT.

The chain carries TRBV27 and TRBJ1-1; no clear D. Germline assignment: CDR1 MNHEY and CDR2 SMNVEV (reference sequence). This CDR3 has 14 residues. V shed 6 bases and J shed 3 bases, with 14 bases lying between them. In nucleotides, the CDR3 is TGTGCCAGCAGAGAAAGGGTGTTGGACACTGAAGCTTTCTTT. Amino acids: CASRERVLDTEAFF.

CDR3 DNA: TGTGCCAGCCGCCGCGGGGCTCTTTACGAGCAGTACTTC. This translates into CASRRGALYEQYF. The rearrangement links TRBV27 to TRBJ2-7; D possibly corresponds to TRBD2 (6 bases). The CDR3 extends over 13 amino acids. Germline CDR1 and CDR2: MNHEY and SMNVEV (reference sequence). V was cut by 8 bases and J by 4 bases, with 15 bases left in between.

In its sample, this clone was seen once. The genes are TRBV5-6 and TRBJ1-2; no clear D. The CDR3 runs 17 residues. V was cut by 0 bases and J by 0 bases, with 15 bases left in between. In germline, CDR1 is SGHDT, CDR2 YYEEEE. The CDR3 bases are TGTGCCAGCAGCTTGGTGGAAAGCCTTTCAGCTAACTATGGCTACACCTTC. Residues: CASSLVESLSANYGYTF.

The rearrangement uses TRBV28 and TRBJ2-2; D is unresolved. V was clipped by 8 bases and J by 1 base, with 11 bases between them. CDR3 length: 14 residues. CDR1 and CDR2 from the germline V gene are MDHEN and SYDVKM. The CDR3 DNA reads TGTGCCAGCCAAACGCCAGGGAACACCGGGGAGCTGTTTTTT. This gives the protein CASQTPGNTGELFF.

This clone was counted once. The V call is TRBV9, the J call TRBJ2-2; a weak D match, TRBD2 (5 bases). V was cut by 4 bases and J by 4 bases, with 20 bases left in between. Germline-derived CDR1 and CDR2 are SGDLS and YYNGEE. This CDR3 comprises 17 residues. DNA for the CDR3: TGTGCCAGCAGCATAGGGAGTATTCCACTCGGCACCGGGGAGCTGTTTTTT. Its protein product is CASSIGSIPLGTGELFF.

The rearrangement joins TRBV18 to TRBJ2-5; 8 bases are shared with TRBD2. The V gene's germline CDR1 is KGHSH and CDR2 LQKENI. This CDR3 region has 15 residues. With V trimmed by 1 base and J by 1 base, 2 bases remained unmatched. The chain's CDR3 is CASSPQLAAQETQYF. In DNA form, the CDR3 reads TGTGCCAGCTCACCACAACTAGCGGCCCAAGAGACCCAGTACTTC.

This clone was counted only a few times. Other DNA sequences within the sample encode an identical CDR3. The V and J genes are TRBV18 and TRBJ1-1; D remains ambiguous. CDR1 and CDR2 from the germline V gene are KGHSH and LQKENI. The germline V and J ends were trimmed by 2 bases and 0 bases, with 4 bases remaining between them. This CDR3 region has 13 residues. CDR3 sequence: CASSPGLNTEAFF. Written as DNA, the CDR3 is TGTGCCAGCTCACCAGGACTGAACACTGAAGCTTTCTTT.

The chain joins TRBV19 to TRBJ2-1, with 12 bases lining up with TRBD1. The CDR3 contains 17 residues. In germline, CDR1 is LNHDA, CDR2 SQIVND (reference sequence). V trimming: 7 bases; J trimming: 6 bases; junction bases outside the gene matches: 13. The CDR3 region is CASTPGQGARRLNEQFF. The CDR3 nucleotides are TGTGCCAGTACTCCGGGACAGGGGGCCCGTAGGCTCAATGAGCAGTTCTTC.

The chain recombines TRBV6-5 with TRBJ2-1; 7 bases map to TRBD2. The CDR3 contains 14 residues. Germline V gene sequence: CDR1 MNHEY, CDR2 SVGAGI. With V trimmed by 2 bases and J by 2 bases, 0 bases remained unmatched. The CDR3 region is CASSYSGAYNEQFF. CDR3 nucleotides: TGTGCCAGCAGTTACAGCGGGGCCTACAATGAGCAGTTCTTC.

This clone has only a few counts. The sample contains more than one DNA sequence encoding this CDR3. In nucleotides, the CDR3 is TGCGCCAGCAGCCCCGACGGGAACACTGAAGCTTTCTTT. Its protein is CASSPDGNTEAFF. This rearrangement joins TRBV5-1 to TRBJ1-1; no definite D call. V was trimmed by 4 bases and J by 1 base, leaving 8 bases between them. The germline V gene encodes CDR1 SGHRS and CDR2 YFSETQ. The CDR3 is 13 residues long.

The CDR3 loop is CASSLRGYQPQHF. CDR3 nucleotide sequence: TGTGCCAGCAGTTTACGGGGGTATCAGCCCCAGCATTTT. This chain links TRBV27 with TRBJ1-5, with D possibly matching TRBD1 (5 bases). This CDR3 comprises 13 residues. Trimming removed 2 bases at V and 5 bases at J, with 7 bases between. The germline gives CDR1 MNHEY, CDR2 SMNVEV (reference sequence).

This chain joins TRBV5-4 and TRBJ2-1; D is uncertain. The V and J ends lost 0 bases and 6 bases respectively, with 7 bases between them. The CDR3 length is 13 residues. Per the germline V gene, CDR1 is SGHNT and CDR2 is YYREEE (reference sequence). The CDR3, as DNA: TGTGCCAGCAGCTTGGTGGGCAGCAATGAGCAGTTCTTC. As protein: CASSLVGSNEQFF.

The V gene is TRBV6-6, the J gene TRBJ1-1; maybe TRBD1 (5 bases). Trimming cost V 5 bases and J 1 base, with 8 bases left between them. The CDR3 totals 13 residues. Looked up from germline, CDR1 is MNHNY and CDR2 is SVGAGI (reference sequence). CDR3 DNA sequence: TGTGCCAGCAGTGTGGGGGGGAACACTGAAGCTTTCTTT. Residues: CASSVGGNTEAFF.

In its sample, this clone was seen once. The chain carries TRBV4-1 and TRBJ2-7, with D hard to call. V was trimmed by 0 bases and J by 0 bases, leaving 15 bases between them. CDR1 is MGHRA and CDR2 is YSYEKL in the germline V gene. The CDR3 is made up of 17 amino acids. CDR3 DNA: TGCGCCAGCAGCCAAGAGAAGAGACCGACGAGCTCCTACGAGCAGTACTTC. It codes for CASSQEKRPTSSYEQYF.

The chain recombines TRBV6-5 with TRBJ2-3; 12 positions agree with TRBD2. The J segment lost 9 bases and the V segment lost 5 bases, leaving 3 bases of the junction unmatched. Germline V lookup: CDR1 MNHEY, CDR2 SVGAGI. The CDR3 runs to 13 residues. The CDR3 region is CASSLLAGGTQYF. The CDR3, as DNA: TGTGCCAGCAGTCTCCTAGCGGGAGGGACGCAGTATTTT.

The chain joins TRBV27 to TRBJ2-5; no clear D gene. The V gene lost 6 bases and the J gene lost 2 bases, with 4 bases spanning the gap. From germline, CDR1 is MNHEY and CDR2 SMNVEV (reference sequence). The CDR3 is 11 amino acids. CDR3 protein: CASRWQETQYF. CDR3 nucleotides: TGTGCCAGCAGATGGCAAGAGACCCAGTACTTC.

The J gene is TRBJ1-1, the V gene TRBV29-1; 11 positions agree with TRBD1. Germline loops: CDR1 SQVTM, CDR2 ANQGSEA. The length of the CDR3 is 13 residues. Trimming at V came to 7 bases and at J to 4 bases, leaving 5 bases not matched to a gene. The CDR3 is CSAPGTGGTEAFF. CDR3 nucleotide sequence: TGCAGCGCCCCCGGGACAGGGGGCACTGAAGCTTTCTTT. The full variable domain, with the rest looked up from reference TRBV29-1 and TRBJ1-1, is SAVISQKPSRDICQRGTSLTIQCQVDSQVTMMFWYRQQPGQSLTLIATANQGSEATYESGFVIDKFPISRPNLTFSTLTVSNMSPEDSSIYLCSAPGTGGTEAFFGQGTRLTVV.

The chain is built from TRBV5-5 and TRBJ1-4; D is possibly TRBD1 (6 bases). Germline CDR1 SGHKS, CDR2 YYEKEE (reference sequence). The CDR3 loop spans 18 amino acids. Trimming pared 0 bases from V and 8 bases from J, leaving 23 bases between. CDR3 amino acids: CASSLDWAGESVGEKLFF. CDR3 sequence (DNA): TGTGCCAGCAGCTTGGATTGGGCAGGGGAGAGCGTCGGCGAAAAACTGTTTTTT.